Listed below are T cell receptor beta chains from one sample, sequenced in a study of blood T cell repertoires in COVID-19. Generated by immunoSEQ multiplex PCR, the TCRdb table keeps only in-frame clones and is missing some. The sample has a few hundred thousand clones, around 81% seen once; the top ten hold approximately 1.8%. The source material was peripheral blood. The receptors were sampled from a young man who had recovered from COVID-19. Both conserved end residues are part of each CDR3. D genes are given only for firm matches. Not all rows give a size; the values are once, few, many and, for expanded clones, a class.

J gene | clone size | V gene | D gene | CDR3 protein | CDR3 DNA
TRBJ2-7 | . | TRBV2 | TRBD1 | CASKRDSPYEQYF | TGTGCCAGCAAACGGGACAGCCCCTACGAGCAGTACTTC
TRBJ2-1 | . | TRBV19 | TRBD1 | CASSLDRGLYNEQFF | TGTGCCAGTTCTCTAGACAGGGGTCTATACAATGAGCAGTTCTTC
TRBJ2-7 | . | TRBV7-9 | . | CASVLRAGGYEQYF | TGTGCCAGCGTTCTGCGGGCAGGCGGGTACGAGCAGTACTTC
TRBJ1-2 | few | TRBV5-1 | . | CASSLGGGEADGYTF | TGCGCCAGCAGCTTGGGGGGTGGGGAGGCGGATGGCTACACCTTC
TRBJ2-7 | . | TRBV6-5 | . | CASSYSSAPPEQYF | TGTGCCAGCAGTTACTCGAGTGCCCCTCCTGAGCAGTACTTC
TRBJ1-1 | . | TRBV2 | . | CASSERWNTEAFF | TGTGCCAGCAGTGAACGTTGGAACACTGAAGCTTTCTTT
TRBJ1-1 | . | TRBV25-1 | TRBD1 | CASSPTAGRGHYTEAFF | TGTGCCAGCAGTCCCACGGCGGGCAGGGGGCATTACACTGAAGCTTTCTTT
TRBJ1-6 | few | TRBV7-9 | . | CASSQTRGFGSPLHF | TGTGCCAGCAGCCAAACCCGGGGTTTTGGTTCACCCCTCCACTTT
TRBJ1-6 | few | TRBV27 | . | CASSLGGIRSPLHF | TGTGCCAGCAGTTTAGGGGGCATCAGATCACCCCTCCACTTT
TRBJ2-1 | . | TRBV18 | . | CASSSTPSSYNEQFF | TGTGCCAGCTCGTCGACTCCAAGCTCCTACAATGAGCAGTTCTTC